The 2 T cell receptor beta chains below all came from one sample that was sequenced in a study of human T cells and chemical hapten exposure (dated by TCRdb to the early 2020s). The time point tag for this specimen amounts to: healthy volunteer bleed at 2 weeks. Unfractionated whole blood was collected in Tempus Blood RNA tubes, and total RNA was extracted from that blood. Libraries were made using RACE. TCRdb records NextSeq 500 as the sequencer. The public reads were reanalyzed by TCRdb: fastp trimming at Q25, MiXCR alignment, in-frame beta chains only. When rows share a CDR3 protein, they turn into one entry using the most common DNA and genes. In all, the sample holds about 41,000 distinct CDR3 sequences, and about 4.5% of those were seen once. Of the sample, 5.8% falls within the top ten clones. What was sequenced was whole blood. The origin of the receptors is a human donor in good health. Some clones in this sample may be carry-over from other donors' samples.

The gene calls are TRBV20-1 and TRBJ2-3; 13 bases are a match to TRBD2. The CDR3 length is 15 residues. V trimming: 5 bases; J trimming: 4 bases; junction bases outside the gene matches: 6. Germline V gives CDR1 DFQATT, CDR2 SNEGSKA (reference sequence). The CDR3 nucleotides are TGCAGTGCTTCTGGACTAGCGGGAGTAGCAGATACGCAGTATTTT. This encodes CSASGLAGVADTQYF.

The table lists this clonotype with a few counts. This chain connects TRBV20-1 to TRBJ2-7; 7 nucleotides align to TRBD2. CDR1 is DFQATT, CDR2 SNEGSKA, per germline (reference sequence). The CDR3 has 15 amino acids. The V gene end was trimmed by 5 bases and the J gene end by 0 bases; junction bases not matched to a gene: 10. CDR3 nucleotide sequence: TGCAGTGCTCTCCGTAACCGGGACTACTCCTACGAGCAGTACTTC. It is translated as CSALRNRDYSYEQYF.